This T cell receptor (beta chain) emerged from a study of radiotherapy plus CTLA-4 blockade in lung cancer. At the level of the study: Disease control was seen in 30% to 35% of patients, objective responses in 15% to 20%.

Each patient with chemo-refractory metastatic non-small-cell lung cancer was treated with focal radiation plus CTLA-4 blockade using ipilimumab. Generated by immunoSEQ multiplex PCR, the TCRdb table keeps only in-frame clones and is missing some. The sample records about 43,000 clones, roughly 67% being singletons. Germline CDR1 SGHDT, CDR2 YYEEEE. This CDR3 contains 16 residues. The V end was cut by 4 bases, the J end by 4 bases, with 17 bases between. This chain links TRBV5-6 with TRBJ2-2; TRBD2 might be the D (6 bases). Sequenced material: peripheral blood, taken from a patient treated with radiotherapy plus ipilimumab. This TCR was recovered from a human donor with non-small cell lung cancer who had a partial response to radiotherapy plus ipilimumab. In DNA form, the CDR3 reads TGTGCCAGCAGCCCCCCCCGGGGGTCCTTCACCGGGGAGCTGTTTTTT. This codes for CASSPPRGSFTGELFF.